Below are 18 T cell receptor beta chains sequenced from a single sample in a study of identifying expanded T cells in peripheral blood. Clones were read by immunoSEQ multiplex PCR, and TCRdb kept only the in-frame ones, dropping some. The sample has some 100,000 clones, 88% seen once. Sequencing was done on a sample of blood. The origin of the receptors is a person between 18 and 70 years old in good health.

The chain is built from TRBV5-6 and TRBJ1-2, with D tentatively TRBD1 (5 bases). CDR1 is SGHDT, CDR2 YYEEEE, per germline. The V end was cut by 10 bases, the J end by 4 bases, with 14 bases between. This CDR3 is 12 amino acids long. Here the CDR3 reads CASRDSVYGYTF. Written as DNA, the CDR3 is TGTGCCTCCCGGGACTCAGTCTATGGCTACACCTTC. The whole variable domain, filled in from reference TRBV5-6 and TRBJ1-2, reads DAGVTQSPTHLIKTRGQQVTLRCSPKSGHDTVSWYQQALGQGPQFIFQYYEEEERQRGNFPDRFSGHQFPNYSSELNVNALLLGDSALYLCASRDSVYGYTFGSGTRLTVV.

J is TRBJ2-3 and V is TRBV7-8, with a tentative D call TRBD1 (6 bases). This CDR3 is built from 17 residues. Trimming took off 4 bases at V and 1 base at J, with 18 bases between the two ends. Germline V gives CDR1 SGHVS, CDR2 FQNEAQ. The CDR3 spells CASSSTLGARGTDTQYF. CDR3 nucleotides: TGTGCCAGCAGCTCGACTTTGGGGGCCCGAGGCACAGATACGCAGTATTTT. Supplemented by reference TRBV7-8 and TRBJ2-3, the full variable domain reads GAGVSQSPRYKVAKRGQDVALRCDPISGHVSLFWYQQALGQGPEFLTYFQNEAQLDKSGLPSDRFFAERPEGSVSTLKIQRTQQEDSAVYLCASSSTLGARGTDTQYFGPGTRLTVL.

The chain carries TRBV5-4 and TRBJ2-2, with 10 bases that match TRBD2. This CDR3 comprises 17 residues. The germline V gene has CDR1 SGHNT and CDR2 YYREEE (reference sequence). With V trimmed by 4 bases and J by 5 bases, 11 bases remained unmatched. CDR3 sequence reads: CASSPGLAGVGTGELFF. In nucleotides, the CDR3 is TGTGCCAGCAGCCCGGGTCTAGCGGGAGTCGGGACCGGGGAGCTGTTTTTT.

The chain employs TRBV4-3 and TRBJ2-1, with D unclear. CDR3 size: 14 residues. The germline V and J ends were trimmed by 1 base and 9 bases, with 13 bases remaining between them. From germline, CDR1 is LGHNA and CDR2 YSLEER. The CDR3: CASSQVEQDGEQFF. The DNA of the CDR3 is TGCGCCAGCAGCCAAGTTGAGCAGGATGGTGAGCAGTTCTTC.

This chain connects TRBV7-3 to TRBJ1-6, with TRBD1 identical over 9 bases. V shed 5 bases, J shed 9 bases, and the junction held 5 bases outside the gene matches. Germline V gene lookup returns CDR1 SGHTA and CDR2 FQGTGA. The CDR3 is made up of 14 amino acids. The chain's CDR3 is CASSGGTGLSPLHF. The CDR3, as DNA: TGTGCCAGCAGCGGGGGGACAGGGCTTTCACCCCTCCACTTT.

The chain is built from TRBV5-1 and TRBJ1-6; possible D gene TRBD1, 5 bases. Trimming took 6 bases from V and 0 from J, leaving 13 bases between them. The V gene's germline CDR1 is SGHRS and CDR2 YFSETQ. The CDR3 loop spans 16 amino acids. The CDR3 bases are TGCGCCAGCACACGCGAGGGGAGCTCCTATAATTCACCCCTCCACTTT. Its translation: CASTREGSSYNSPLHF.

This clone has only a few counts. CDR3 DNA: TGTGCCAGCAGCAAAGCCCTCCTTTTAACAGGGGGGTATCAGCCCCAGCATTTT. Residues: CASSKALLLTGGYQPQHF. V is TRBV21-1 and J is TRBJ1-5; the DNA was not used to check the table's D call, TRBD1. TRBV21-1 is classified as a pseudogene. The CDR3 spans 18 residues.

The rearrangement uses TRBV27 and TRBJ1-5; 7 bases align to TRBD1. The length of the CDR3 is 16 residues. Unmatched junction bases numbered 5, after V lost 2 bases and J lost 1 base. CDR1 and CDR2 from the germline V gene are MNHEY and SMNVEV (reference sequence). The CDR3 region is CASSLPADRSNQPQHF. As DNA, the CDR3 is TGTGCCAGCAGTTTACCCGCGGACAGGAGCAATCAGCCCCAGCATTTT.

The rearrangement uses TRBV18 and TRBJ1-1; D remains unclear. There are 14 residues in the CDR3. The V end lost 2 bases, the J end lost 2 bases, and 9 bases lay between the germline ends. The germline V gene encodes CDR1 KGHSH and CDR2 LQKENI. The CDR3 region is CASSPGSFNTEAFF. CDR3 bases: TGTGCCAGCTCACCAGGTTCGTTTAACACTGAAGCTTTCTTT. Using reference TRBV18 and TRBJ1-1 for the parts outside the CDR3, the full variable domain is NAGVMQNPRHLVRRRGQEARLRCSPMKGHSHVYWYRQLPEEGLKFMVYLQKENIIDESGMPKERFSAEFPKEGPSILRIQQVVRGDSAAYFCASSPGSFNTEAFFGQGTRLTVV.

The chain couples TRBV30 to TRBJ1-6; D not resolved. This CDR3 is built from 16 residues. Trimming shortened V by 0 bases and J by 7 bases, and 16 bases separated the two germline ends. The germline V gene has CDR1 GTSNPN and CDR2 SVGIG (reference sequence). The CDR3 sequence is CAWSVGGPLGNSPLHF. DNA for the CDR3: TGTGCCTGGAGTGTCGGAGGGCCTTTGGGAAATTCACCCCTCCACTTT.

In its sample, this clone was seen once. This chain links TRBV18 with TRBJ1-1; 8 bases match TRBD1. Trimming cost V 4 bases and J 1 base; bases outside gene matches: 2. Per germline, CDR1 KGHSH and CDR2 LQKENI. This CDR3 contains 14 residues. DNA of the CDR3: TGTGCCAGCTCACTGGGGACAGGGAACACTGAAGCTTTCTTT. As protein: CASSLGTGNTEAFF.

The V call is TRBV27, the J call TRBJ2-7, with 11 bases fitting TRBD2. The V gene end was trimmed by 6 bases and the J gene end by 3 bases; junction bases not matched to a gene: 7. The CDR3 length is 15 residues. Per the germline V gene, CDR1 is MNHEY and CDR2 is SMNVEV (reference sequence). The CDR3 DNA follows: TGTGCCAGCAGCTCCGGGACTAGCGGATTCTACGAGCAGTACTTC. It yields the protein CASSSGTSGFYEQYF.

This clone appeared once. The chain links TRBV5-4 to TRBJ2-6; D ambiguous. The CDR3 sequence is 15 residues long. In germline, CDR1 is SGHNT, CDR2 YYREEE (reference sequence). The V end was cut by 4 bases, the J end by 0 bases, with 8 bases between. This chain's CDR3 is CASSNLGSGANVLTF. Written as DNA, the CDR3 is TGTGCCAGCAGCAACCTCGGCTCTGGGGCCAACGTCCTGACTTTC. Full variable domain (rest looked up from reference TRBV5-4 and TRBJ2-6): ETGVTQSPTHLIKTRGQQVTLRCSSQSGHNTVSWYQQALGQGPQFIFQYYREEENGRGNFPPRFSGLQFPNYSSELNVNALELDDSALYLCASSNLGSGANVLTFGAGSRLTVL.

This chain joins TRBV6-1 and TRBJ2-7; no reliable D call. This CDR3 comprises 14 residues. Germline-derived CDR1 and CDR2 are MNHNS and SASEGT. The V end lost 7 bases, the J end lost 0 bases, and 13 bases lay between the germline ends. CDR3 sequence reads: CASTNDPSSYEQYF. The CDR3 region has the DNA TGTGCCAGCACGAATGATCCGTCCTCCTACGAGCAGTACTTC.

CDR3 loop: CASSQETGRGLEEQYF. In nucleotides, the CDR3 is TGCGCCAGCAGCCAAGAAACCGGTAGGGGGCTAGAAGAGCAGTACTTC. The chain combines TRBV4-1 with TRBJ2-7; 7 bases line up with TRBD1. The germline CDR1 and CDR2 sequences are MGHRA and YSYEKL. The trim removed 0 bases at V and 7 bases at J, leaving 12 bases unmatched. CDR3 length equals 16 residues.

V usage is TRBV27 and J usage is TRBJ1-6; weak D call: TRBD1 (6 bases). The CDR3 is made up of 13 amino acids. The germline gives CDR1 MNHEY, CDR2 SMNVEV (reference sequence). V lost 1 base and J lost 14, with 12 bases in between. For the CDR3, the DNA is TGTGCCAGCAGTTTATTGGAACAGGGAGCCCTCCACTTT. Protein product: CASSLLEQGALHF.

The rearrangement links TRBV7-9 to TRBJ2-5; 7 nucleotides agree with TRBD1. Germline V gives CDR1 SEHNR, CDR2 FQNEAQ (reference sequence). The CDR3 runs 15 residues. The V gene end was trimmed by 2 bases and the J gene end by 2 bases; junction bases not matched to a gene: 5. CDR3 sequence reads: CASSLLGDSQETQYF. In DNA form, the CDR3 reads TGTGCCAGCAGCTTACTGGGGGACAGTCAAGAGACCCAGTACTTC.

The chain carries TRBV5-1 and TRBJ2-5, with a possible D match to TRBD1 (7 bases). The germline V gene has CDR1 SGHRS and CDR2 YFSETQ. The CDR3 has 15 amino acids. The V end was cut by 4 bases, the J end by 2 bases, with 15 bases between. CDR3 amino acids: CASSGGTDLQETQYF. CDR3 bases: TGCGCCAGCAGCGGAGGGACAGACCTTCAAGAGACCCAGTACTTC.